The TCR beta chain described here comes from a study of blood T cell repertoires in COVID-19. The wider study: Material from acute and convalescent COVID-19 was sourced from the United States, Italy and Spain.

CDR1 is ENHRY, CDR2 SYGVKD, per germline. With 5 bases clipped from V and 4 bases from J, the junction kept 8 bases outside the gene matches. The CDR3 is made up of 15 amino acids. Under the authors' procedure: Reference gene primer amplification yielded estimated nucleated cell counts. Clones were sequenced by immunoSEQ multiplex PCR, and TCRdb holds only the in-frame ones, with some missing. V, J and clone size were drawn from that table, and D and trimming were deduced from the DNA. This repertoire shows fewer than 250,000 clones, more than 85% found once; its top ten account for 0.72%. The sample was peripheral blood. The chain recombines TRBV10-3 with TRBJ2-5; 9 bases fit TRBD2. The receptor was isolated from a man aged 35-49 years with acute or convalescent COVID-19. The CDR3 sequence: CAISTGAGGRETQYF. The CDR3 coding sequence is TGTGCCATCAGTACGGGAGCGGGAGGTAGAGAGACCCAGTACTTC.